Shown below are 4 T cell receptor beta chains from a single sample sequenced in a study of blood T cell repertoires in COVID-19 (dated by TCRdb to about 2020). Libraries were prepared through the immunoSEQ multiplex PCR assay. This immuneACCESS table, as held by TCRdb, lists in-frame sequences with V and J called but not all clones. Of the missing ones, under half trace to an unresolved V gene in checked studies; the others have no known cause. For this sample the table gives roughly 300,000 clones, of which 75% to 90% were detected only once. The ten largest clones add up to 2.5% of the sample. Sequenced sample: PBMCs or T cells enriched from blood (not recorded which). These TCRs come from a woman in her 50s who had recovered from COVID-19.

About this clone itself: At the DNA level, this CDR3 is encoded by other sequences in the same sample as well. The V and J genes are TRBV7-3 and TRBJ2-1; TRBD1 is a possible D gene (5 bases). Trimming removed 5 bases from V and 4 bases from J, with 9 bases in between. The CDR3 totals 13 residues. CDR1 and CDR2 (germline): SGHTA, FQGTGA. DNA of the CDR3: TGTGCCAGCAGCCTGACAGAGTACAATGAGCAGTTCTTC. Protein product: CASSLTEYNEQFF.

For the CDR3, the DNA is TGTGCCAGCTCTCCTGTGGGGGGTATCGACGAGCAGTACTTC. Amino acids: CASSPVGGIDEQYF. The genes are TRBV18 and TRBJ2-7; D perhaps matches TRBD2 (6 bases). CDR3 length: 14 residues. The ends were cut back, 6 bases at V and 5 bases at J, with 17 bases in the middle. CDR1 KGHSH and CDR2 LQKENI come from the germline V gene.

This chain links TRBV19 with TRBJ1-2, with TRBD1 matching 8 bases. The CDR3 has 12 amino acids. Per the germline V gene, CDR1 is LNHDA and CDR2 is SQIVND (reference sequence). Trimming at V came to 8 bases and at J to 8 bases, leaving 7 bases not matched to a gene. The CDR3 DNA follows: TGTGCCAGTGGAGACAGGGGCTGGGGCTACACCTTC. Translating it yields CASGDRGWGYTF.

A few counts support this clone. The chain recombines TRBV7-6 with TRBJ1-2, with 9 bases matching TRBD1. The CDR3 covers 13 residues. Germline loops: CDR1 SGHVS, CDR2 FNYEAQ. The ends lost 5 bases at V and 7 bases at J; junction bases unmatched: 5. The CDR3 nucleotides are TGTGCCAGCAGCCGGGACAGGGTCGGTGGCTACACCTTC. Translated, it gives CASSRDRVGGYTF. The complete variable domain, with remaining parts taken from reference TRBV7-6 and TRBJ1-2, reads GAGVSQSPRYKVTKRGQDVALRCDPISGHVSLYWYRQALGQGPEFLTYFNYEAQQDKSGLPNDRFSAERPEGSISTLTIQRTEQRDSAMYRCASSRDRVGGYTFGSGTRLTVV.